Included here is one T cell receptor beta chain sequence, with context. This sample is drawn from a study of blood T cell repertoires in COVID-19. As for the study in general: The United States, Italy and Spain provided the acute and convalescent COVID-19 samples. In each case, the material was cDNA or gDNA derived from T cells, B-cell-depleted T cells, or PBMCs.

V gave up 3 bases and J gave up 3 bases; unmatched junction bases: 10. This CDR3 comprises 17 residues. CDR1 is SGHRS, CDR2 YFSETQ, per germline. The method was immunoSEQ multiplex PCR; TCRdb's version includes in-frame clones alone and lacks a portion of them. The repertoire holds 150,000 to 200,000 clones, with 65% to 90% as singletons. What was sequenced was peripheral blood. The receptor was derived from a man aged 55 to 70 with acute or convalescent COVID-19. The genes are TRBV5-1 and TRBJ2-5; 11 positions match TRBD2. CDR3 loop: CASSWGTSGRPEETQYF. CDR3 coding DNA: TGCGCCAGCAGCTGGGGGACTAGCGGAAGGCCTGAAGAGACCCAGTACTTC.